This TCR beta chain was sequenced for a study of cytotoxic CD8 clonotypes in ibrutinib-treated CLL. The wider study: After a median of around six years, about 14 patients stayed remitted and approximately 12 progressed; responses had been partial in approximately 24 and complete in 2.

Germline CDR1 PRHDT, CDR2 FYEKMQ (reference sequence). The CDR3 runs 13 residues. Trimming pared 6 bases from V and 0 bases from J, leaving 8 bases between. With sequencing, the targeted depth ranged from 1 in 200,000 to 1 in 1 million T cells. This table comes from immunoSEQ multiplex PCR, and its TCRdb copy is limited to in-frame clones, with some not included. This sample yields 150,000 or so clones, of which 75% to 85% are seen a single time; 9.5% to 15% belongs to the top ten. To note about this clone: The target antigen is unknown.

Overall study results and limits: Clonality, elevated at ibrutinib response, dropped back toward baseline at progression.

Material: PBMCs, obtained after 12 months of ibrutinib treatment. The receptor was isolated from a human donor with chronic lymphocytic leukemia. V is TRBV13 and J is TRBJ1-2; D is unresolved. CDR3 DNA: TGTGCCAGCAGGCGAGTTCCTAACTATGGCTACACCTTC. Protein: CASRRVPNYGYTF. Together with reference TRBV13 and TRBJ1-2, the CDR3 gives the full variable domain: AAGVIQSPRHLIKEKRETATLKCYPIPRHDTVYWYQQGPGQDPQFLISFYEKMQSDKGSIPDRFSAQQFSDYHSELNMSSLELGDSALYFCASRRVPNYGYTFGSGTRLTVV.